A selection of T cell receptor beta chains follows, all from one sample in a study of cytomegalovirus exposure and HLA in healthy donors. TCRdb's copy holds only in-frame clones and misses some; the assay was immunoSEQ multiplex PCR. This sample has 100,000 to 150,000 clones, with around four fifths found just once. Sequenced material: PBMCs. The receptors shown here come from a woman aged 40 to 50 in good health and CMV-seropositive. Both conserved end residues are part of each CDR3. Fields, in order: D gene, J gene, V gene, clone size, CDR3 DNA, CDR3 protein. The D gene is left open where the match is weak. The listing skips clone size in some rows; elsewhere it reads once, few, many or a size class.

>.|TRBJ2-3|TRBV11-3|once
TGTGCCAGCAGCCTCACAGGGTCCACAGATACGCAGTATTTT
CASSLTGSTDTQYF
>.|TRBJ1-1|TRBV5-1|few
TGCGCCAGCACGGTCCAGGGGAATACTGAAGCTTTCTTT
CASTVQGNTEAFF
>.|TRBJ1-1|TRBV4-1|.
TGCGCCAGCAGCCAAGATCCTGGGGGGAGGACTGAAGCTTTCTTT
CASSQDPGGRTEAFF
>.|TRBJ1-1|TRBV5-1|.
TGCGCCAGCAGCTTGACGGGGGATCTGAACACTGAAGCTTTCTTT
CASSLTGDLNTEAFF
>.|TRBJ2-7|TRBV10-3|.
TGTGCCATCAGTGGAGGGATCCCTTCCTACGAGCAGTACTTC
CAISGGIPSYEQYF
>TRBD2|TRBJ2-7|TRBV10-3|.
TGTGCCATCAGTGATGGGGGAAGGGGAGGGCCGCTCGACGAGCAGTACTTC
CAISDGGRGGPLDEQYF
>TRBD1|TRBJ2-7|TRBV28|.
TGTGCCAGCAGTTCCCGCAGCAACCGGGACAGGGGGCCCTTC
CASSSRSNRDRGPF
>.|TRBJ2-1|TRBV5-4|once
TGTGCCAGCAGCTATACAGGTAGCTACAATGAGCAGTTCTTC
CASSYTGSYNEQFF
>.|TRBJ2-7|TRBV7-9|.
TGTGCCAGCAGCTTGGCCCCCGTCGGGGGCTACGAGCAGTACTTC
CASSLAPVGGYEQYF
>TRBD1|TRBJ2-5|TRBV30|.
TGTGCCTGGAGTGTAGGGACAGGGGCGACCCAGTACTTC
CAWSVGTGATQYF
>.|TRBJ2-5|TRBV30|.
TGTGCCTGGGAAGGGGCGCGAAGAGAGACCCAGTACTTC
CAWEGARRETQYF